The rows below give T cell receptor beta chains drawn from one sample of a study of CD8 T cells in Susac syndrome. TCRdb independently ran MiXCR on the immunoSEQ multiplex PCR reads; one entry per CDR3 protein. The sample consists of some 400,000 distinct CDR3 sequences, more than 70% of them appearing once. Sequenced: CD8+ T cells from PBMCs. Receptor source: a human donor with multiple sclerosis. Each CDR3 is given with its conserved first and last residue. The D gene is left open where the match is weak. Some rows have no size entry. The others give once, few or many, or a class for an expanded clone.

TRBV27	.	.	TRBJ2-7	CASSLWVGSSYEQYF	TGTGCCAGCAGTTTATGGGTCGGGAGCTCCTACGAGCAGTACTTC
TRBV27	TRBD2	once	TRBJ2-7	CAIGLAGSPGYF	TGTGCCATCGGACTAGCGGGGTCCCCCGGGTACTTC
TRBV30	TRBD2	.	TRBJ2-1	CAWSTPGTSGRGGEQFF	TGTGCCTGGAGTACCCCCGGGACTAGCGGGAGGGGCGGTGAGCAGTTCTTC
TRBV18	.	.	TRBJ2-7	CASSPRVGHYEQYF	TGTGCCAGCTCACCACGAGTTGGGCACTACGAGCAGTACTTC
TRBV29-1	TRBD2	.	TRBJ2-1	CGVLGLAGTYNEQFF	TGCGGCGTTCTTGGACTAGCGGGAACCTACAATGAGCAGTTCTTC
TRBV6-5	.	.	TRBJ2-3	CASSYIISVGGGTDTQYF	TGTGCCAGCAGTTACATAATCTCGGTGGGAGGAGGTACAGATACGCAGTATTTT
TRBV5-6	TRBD2	.	TRBJ2-1	CASSFSSGGAPDEQFF	TGTGCCAGCAGCTTCAGCAGCGGGGGGGCTCCCGATGAGCAGTTCTTC
TRBV9	TRBD1	.	TRBJ2-7	CASSVEGTGEVEQYF	TGTGCCAGCAGCGTAGAAGGGACAGGGGAGGTCGAGCAGTACTTC
TRBV24-1	.	few	TRBJ2-1	CATSETNTEQFF	TGTGCCACCAGTGAAACGAACACTGAGCAGTTCTTC
TRBV30	.	once	TRBJ2-7	CAWSAAGTGVAYEQYF	TGTGCCTGGAGCGCCGCCGGAACAGGTGTCGCCTACGAGCAGTACTTC
TRBV5-6	.	.	TRBJ1-5	CASSVQGWGQPQHF	TGTGCCAGCAGCGTACAGGGTTGGGGCCAGCCCCAGCATTTT
TRBV30	.	.	TRBJ1-2	CAWSLGANYGYTF	TGTGCCTGGAGCTTAGGGGCTAACTATGGCTACACCTTC
TRBV7-6	.	.	TRBJ1-1	CASSLMGRNTEAFF	TGTGCCAGCAGCTTAATGGGCAGGAACACTGAAGCTTTCTTT
TRBV5-1	TRBD2	.	TRBJ2-1	CASSPFSSGDNNYEQFF	TGCGCCAGCAGCCCCTTTTCTAGCGGGGACAACAATTATGAGCAGTTCTTC
TRBV28	.	few	TRBJ2-7	CASGFSGSGEQYF	TGTGCCAGCGGATTCAGTGGCTCGGGGGAGCAGTACTTC
TRBV7-6	.	.	TRBJ2-7	CASSPIPSEQYF	TGTGCCAGCAGCCCGATCCCCAGCGAGCAGTACTTC
TRBV28	.	once	TRBJ1-1	CASSLRLVMNTEAFF	TGTGCCAGCAGTTTAAGGTTGGTTATGAACACTGAAGCTTTCTTT
TRBV6-1	.	.	TRBJ2-7	CASSDLGQPYEQYF	TGTGCCAGCAGTGACTTAGGACAGCCCTACGAGCAGTACTTC
TRBV24-1	TRBD1	.	TRBJ2-3	CATSDSPATGVTDTQYF	TGTGCCACCAGTGATTCGCCCGCGACAGGGGTCACAGATACGCAGTATTTT
TRBV27	TRBD1	.	TRBJ1-1	CATQGGTEAFF	TGTGCCACCCAGGGGGGCACTGAAGCTTTCTTT
TRBV5-5	.	once	TRBJ2-7	CASSLVAGVGYEQYF	TGTGCCAGCAGCTTGGTGGCAGGGGTGGGCTACGAGCAGTACTTC
TRBV25-1	TRBD1	.	TRBJ2-7	CASSERQGAYEQYF	TGTGCCAGCAGCGAAAGACAGGGAGCCTACGAGCAGTACTTC
TRBV5-4	.	.	TRBJ1-6	CASSLALGFYNSPLHF	TGTGCCAGCAGCTTGGCCCTGGGATTTTATAATTCACCCCTCCACTTT
TRBV25-1	TRBD2	.	TRBJ2-1	CASSGTSGRAGEQFF	TGTGCCAGCAGTGGGACTAGCGGGAGGGCCGGTGAGCAGTTCTTC
TRBV24-1	.	.	TRBJ2-3	CATSGDTATDTQYF	TGTGCCACCAGTGGTGACACTGCCACAGATACGCAGTATTTT
TRBV28	TRBD2	.	TRBJ2-5	CASSAEREDRRQQETQYF	TGTGCCAGCAGCGCAGAGCGGGAGGACCGCCGTCAACAAGAGACCCAGTACTTC
TRBV2	TRBD1	.	TRBJ1-2	CASSFGQGNYGYTF	TGTGCCAGTAGCTTTGGACAGGGAAACTATGGCTACACCTTC
TRBV14	.	.	TRBJ1-1	CASRLTGEENTEAFF	TGTGCCAGCAGACTAACCGGGGAGGAGAACACTGAAGCTTTCTTT
TRBV2	TRBD1	.	TRBJ2-7	CASSDWTGDGEQYF	TGTGCCAGCAGTGATTGGACAGGGGACGGCGAGCAGTACTTC
TRBV6-5	TRBD1	once	TRBJ1-2	CASSYSTGGAGGYTF	TGTGCCAGCAGTTACTCGACAGGGGGTGCCGGTGGCTACACCTTC
TRBV5-1	.	few	TRBJ2-6	CASSLTPAGANVLTF	TGCGCCAGCAGCTTGACCCCGGCGGGGGCCAACGTCCTGACTTTC
TRBV30	TRBD2	.	TRBJ2-7	CAWTGLAGAHEQYF	TGTGCCTGGACCGGACTAGCGGGAGCCCACGAGCAGTACTTC
TRBV11-2	TRBD1	.	TRBJ1-1	CASSLYVRDRGTEAFF	TGTGCCAGCAGCTTATACGTCCGGGACAGGGGCACTGAAGCTTTCTTT
TRBV27	TRBD1	.	TRBJ2-5	CASSLSGQGPRETQYF	TGTGCCAGCAGTTTATCAGGACAGGGCCCGAGAGAGACCCAGTACTTC
TRBV30	.	.	TRBJ2-7	CAGHNLYEQYF	TGTGCCGGTCACAACTTATACGAGCAGTACTTC
TRBV12-3/TRBV12-4	.	.	TRBJ1-2	CASSFLYGYTF	TGTGCCAGCAGTTTCCTTTATGGCTACACCTTC
TRBV12-3/TRBV12-4	.	.	TRBJ2-7	CASSSLYGQYF	TGTGCCAGCAGTTCACTCTACGGGCAGTACTTC